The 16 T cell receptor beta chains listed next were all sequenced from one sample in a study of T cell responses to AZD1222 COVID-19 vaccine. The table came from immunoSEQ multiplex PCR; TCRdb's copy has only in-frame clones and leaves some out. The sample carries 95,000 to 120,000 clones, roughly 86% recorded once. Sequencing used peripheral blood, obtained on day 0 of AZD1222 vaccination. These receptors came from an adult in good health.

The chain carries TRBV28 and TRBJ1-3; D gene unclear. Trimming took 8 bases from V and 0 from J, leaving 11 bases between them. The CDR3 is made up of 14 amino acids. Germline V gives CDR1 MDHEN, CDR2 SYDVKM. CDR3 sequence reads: CASGRSVSGNTIYF. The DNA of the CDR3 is TGTGCCAGCGGCAGAAGCGTCTCTGGAAACACCATATATTTT.

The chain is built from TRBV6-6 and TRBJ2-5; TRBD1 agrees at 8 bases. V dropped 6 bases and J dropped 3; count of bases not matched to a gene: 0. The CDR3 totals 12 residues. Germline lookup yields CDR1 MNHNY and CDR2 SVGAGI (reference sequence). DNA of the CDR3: TGTGCCAGCAGGACAGGGGAAGAGACCCAGTACTTC. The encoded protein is CASRTGEETQYF.

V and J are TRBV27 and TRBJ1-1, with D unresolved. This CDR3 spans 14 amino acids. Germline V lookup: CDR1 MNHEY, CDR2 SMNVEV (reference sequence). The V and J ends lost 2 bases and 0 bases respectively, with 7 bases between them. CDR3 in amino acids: CASSLQNLNTEAFF. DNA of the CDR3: TGTGCCAGCAGTTTACAGAATTTGAACACTGAAGCTTTCTTT.

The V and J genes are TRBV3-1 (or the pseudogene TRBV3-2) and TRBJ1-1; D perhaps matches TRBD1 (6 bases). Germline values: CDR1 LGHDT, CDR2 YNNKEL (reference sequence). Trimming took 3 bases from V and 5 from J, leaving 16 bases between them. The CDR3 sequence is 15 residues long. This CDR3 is CASSQGGPLGTEAFF. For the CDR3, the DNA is TGTGCCAGCAGCCAGGGGGGCCCCTTAGGGACTGAAGCTTTCTTT.

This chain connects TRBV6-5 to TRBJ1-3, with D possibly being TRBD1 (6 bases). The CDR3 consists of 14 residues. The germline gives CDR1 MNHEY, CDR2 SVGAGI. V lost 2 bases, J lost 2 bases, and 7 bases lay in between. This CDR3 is CASSYGTTGNTIYF. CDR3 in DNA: TGTGCCAGCAGTTACGGGACAACTGGAAACACCATATATTTT.

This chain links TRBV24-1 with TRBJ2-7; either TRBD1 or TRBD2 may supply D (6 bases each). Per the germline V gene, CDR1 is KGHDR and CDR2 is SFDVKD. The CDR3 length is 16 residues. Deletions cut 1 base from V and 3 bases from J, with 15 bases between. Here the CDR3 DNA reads TGTGCCACCAGTGATTTATCCGGGGGCCGTCACTACGAGCAGTACTTC. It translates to CATSDLSGGRHYEQYF.

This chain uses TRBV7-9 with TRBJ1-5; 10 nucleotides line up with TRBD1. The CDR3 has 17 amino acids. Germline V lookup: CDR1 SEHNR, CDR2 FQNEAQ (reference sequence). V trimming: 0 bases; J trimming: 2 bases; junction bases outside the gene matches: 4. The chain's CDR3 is CASSLASGTGGNQPQHF. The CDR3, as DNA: TGTGCCAGCAGCTTAGCGTCAGGGACAGGGGGCAATCAGCCCCAGCATTTT.

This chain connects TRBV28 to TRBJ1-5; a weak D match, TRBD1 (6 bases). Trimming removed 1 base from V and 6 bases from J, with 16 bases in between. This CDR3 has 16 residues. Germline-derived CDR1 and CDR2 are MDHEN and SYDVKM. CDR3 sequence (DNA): TGTGCCAGCAGTTTATCAGGGAACAGGGAGACTCAGCCCCAGCATTTT. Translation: CASSLSGNRETQPQHF.

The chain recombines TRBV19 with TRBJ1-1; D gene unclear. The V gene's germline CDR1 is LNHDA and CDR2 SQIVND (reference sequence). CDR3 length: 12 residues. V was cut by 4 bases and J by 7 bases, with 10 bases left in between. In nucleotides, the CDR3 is TGTGCCAGTAGTACCTTTGTTGGTGAAGCTTTCTTT. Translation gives CASSTFVGEAFF.

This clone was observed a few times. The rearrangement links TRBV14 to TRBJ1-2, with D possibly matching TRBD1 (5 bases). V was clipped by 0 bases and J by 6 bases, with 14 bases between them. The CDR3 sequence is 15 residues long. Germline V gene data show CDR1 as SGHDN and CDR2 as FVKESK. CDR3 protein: CASSQDPWGGDGYTF. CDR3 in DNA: TGTGCCAGCAGCCAAGATCCCTGGGGCGGTGATGGCTACACCTTC.

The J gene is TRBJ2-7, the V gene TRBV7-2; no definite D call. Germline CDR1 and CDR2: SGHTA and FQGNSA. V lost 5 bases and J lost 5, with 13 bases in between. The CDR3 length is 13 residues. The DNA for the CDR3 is TGTGCCAGCAGCCCCCGATTTGGGGACGAGCAGTACTTC. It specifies CASSPRFGDEQYF.

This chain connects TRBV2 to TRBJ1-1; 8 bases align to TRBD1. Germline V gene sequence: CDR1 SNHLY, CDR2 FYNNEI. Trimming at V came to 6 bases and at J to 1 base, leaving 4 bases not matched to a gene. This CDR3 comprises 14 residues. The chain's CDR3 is CASSLGQGNTEAFF. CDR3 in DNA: TGTGCCAGCAGCTTAGGACAGGGGAACACTGAAGCTTTCTTT.

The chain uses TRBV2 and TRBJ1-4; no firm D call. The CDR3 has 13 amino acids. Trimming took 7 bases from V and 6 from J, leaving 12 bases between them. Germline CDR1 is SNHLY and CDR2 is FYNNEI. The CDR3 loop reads CASTRRKDEKLFF. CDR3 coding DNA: TGTGCCAGCACCCGCCGGAAGGATGAAAAACTGTTTTTT.

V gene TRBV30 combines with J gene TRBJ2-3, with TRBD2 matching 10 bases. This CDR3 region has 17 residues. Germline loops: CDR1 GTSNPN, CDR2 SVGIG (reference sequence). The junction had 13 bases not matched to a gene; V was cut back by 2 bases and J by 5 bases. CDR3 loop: CAWSSTSAGGIGDTQYF. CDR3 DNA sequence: TGTGCCTGGAGTTCGACCTCAGCGGGGGGGATAGGAGATACGCAGTATTTT.

CDR3: CASSFLRGTINEQFF. The CDR3 region has the DNA TGTGCCAGCAGTTTTTTGCGGGGGACCATCAATGAGCAGTTCTTC. The V gene is TRBV28, the J gene TRBJ2-1; 7 nucleotides agree with TRBD2. The CDR3 has 15 amino acids. CDR1 MDHEN and CDR2 SYDVKM come from the germline V gene. V shed 3 bases, J shed 6 bases, and the junction held 8 bases outside the gene matches.

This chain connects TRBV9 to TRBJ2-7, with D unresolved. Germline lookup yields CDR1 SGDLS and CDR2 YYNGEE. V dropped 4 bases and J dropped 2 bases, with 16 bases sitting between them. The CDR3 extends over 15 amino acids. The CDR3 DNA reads TGTGCCAGCAGCCCCGGACCTGGCACCACCTACGAGCAGTACTTC. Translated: CASSPGPGTTYEQYF.